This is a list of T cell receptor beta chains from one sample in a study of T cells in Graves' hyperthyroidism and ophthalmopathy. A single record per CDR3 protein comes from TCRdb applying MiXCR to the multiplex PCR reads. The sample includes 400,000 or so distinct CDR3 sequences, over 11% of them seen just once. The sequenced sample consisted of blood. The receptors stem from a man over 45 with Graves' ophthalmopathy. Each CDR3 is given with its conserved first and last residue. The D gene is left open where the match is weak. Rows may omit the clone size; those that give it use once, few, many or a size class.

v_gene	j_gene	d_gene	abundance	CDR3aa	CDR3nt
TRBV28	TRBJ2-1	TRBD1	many	CASKPTGRSYNEQFF	TGTGCCAGCAAACCGACAGGGCGCTCCTACAATGAGCAGTTCTTC
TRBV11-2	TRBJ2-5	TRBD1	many	CASSPQGAGETQYF	TGTGCCAGCAGCCCTCAGGGGGCGGGGGAGACCCAGTACTTC
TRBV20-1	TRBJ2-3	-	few	CSASSADRQPDTQYF	TGCAGTGCTAGTTCTGCGGACCGACAGCCAGATACGCAGTATTTT
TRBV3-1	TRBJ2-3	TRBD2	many	CASRPRGAGGADTQYF	TGTGCCAGCAGGCCCAGAGGTGCGGGAGGGGCAGATACGCAGTATTTT
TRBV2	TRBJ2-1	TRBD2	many	CASRLGLAGGYNEQFF	TGTGCCAGCAGATTGGGACTAGCGGGAGGGTACAATGAGCAGTTCTTC
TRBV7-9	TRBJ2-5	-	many	CASSPGSGEGTQYF	TGTGCCAGCAGCCCTGGTTCGGGAGAGGGGACCCAGTACTTC
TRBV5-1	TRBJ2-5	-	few	CASSFGTSRGETQYF	TGCGCCAGCAGCTTCGGGACCTCCCGTGGGGAGACCCAGTACTTC
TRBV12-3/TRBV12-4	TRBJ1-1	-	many	CASSIPIGRGTEAFF	TGTGCCAGCAGCATCCCGATAGGGCGGGGCACTGAAGCTTTCTTT
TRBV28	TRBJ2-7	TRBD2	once	CASSSEGGTSGRVHEQYF	TGTGCCAGCAGTTCCGAGGGGGGGACTAGCGGGAGAGTCCACGAGCAGTACTTC
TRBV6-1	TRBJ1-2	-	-	CASSRDAPGTF	TGTGCCAGCAGTAGAGACGCTCCCGGGACCTTC
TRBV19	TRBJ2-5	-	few	CASSGRGLETQYF	TGTGCCAGTAGCGGACGGGGATTAGAAACCCAGTACTTC
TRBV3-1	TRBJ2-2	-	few	CASSQEGQSGELFF	TGTGCCAGCAGCCAAGAGGGGCAATCCGGGGAGCTGTTTTTT
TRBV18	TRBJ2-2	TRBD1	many	CASSPAQGRLNGELFF	TGTGCCAGCTCACCAGCACAGGGGAGATTGAACGGGGAGCTGTTTTTT
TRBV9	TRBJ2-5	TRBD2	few	CASSTRTSGQETQYF	TGTGCCAGCAGCACACGGACTAGCGGACAAGAGACCCAGTACTTC
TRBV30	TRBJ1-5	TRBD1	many	CAWSVSGGFSNQPQHF	TGTGCCTGGAGTGTATCAGGGGGGTTCAGCAATCAGCCCCAGCATTTT
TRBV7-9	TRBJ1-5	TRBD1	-	CASGQGAYSNQPQHF	TGTGCCAGCGGACAGGGTGCCTATAGCAATCAGCCCCAGCATTTT
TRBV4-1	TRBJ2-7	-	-	CASSQGIQAAYEQYF	TGCGCCAGCAGCCAAGGTATTCAGGCCGCGTACGAGCAGTACTTC
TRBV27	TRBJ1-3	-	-	CASSATGYSGNTIYF	TGTGCCAGCAGTGCCACAGGATACTCTGGAAACACCATATATTTT
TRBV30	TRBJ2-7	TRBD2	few	CAWSKGLAWYEQYF	TGTGCCTGGAGTAAAGGACTAGCTTGGTACGAGCAATACTTC
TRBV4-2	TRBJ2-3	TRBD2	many	CASSQAGLAGWTDTQYF	TGTGCCAGCAGCCAAGCCGGACTAGCGGGATGGACAGATACGCAGTATTTT
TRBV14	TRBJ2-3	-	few	CASSHRLVWAHTDTQYF	TGTGCCAGCAGCCACCGACTAGTCTGGGCACACACAGATACGCAGTATTTT
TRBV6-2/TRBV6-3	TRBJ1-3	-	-	CASSEGPSGNTIYF	TGTGCCAGCAGCGAGGGACCCTCTGGAAACACCATATATTTT
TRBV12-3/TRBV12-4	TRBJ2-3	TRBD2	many	CASSIAGADTQYF	TGTGCCAGCAGCATAGCGGGAGCAGATACGCAGTATTTT
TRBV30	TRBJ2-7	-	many	CAWSPTGNEQYF	TGTGCCTGGAGCCCGACGGGAAACGAGCAGTACTTC
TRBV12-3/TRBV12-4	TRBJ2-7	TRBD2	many	CASTTRGLAAYEQYF	TGTGCCAGCACCACACGGGGACTAGCGGCCTACGAGCAGTACTTC
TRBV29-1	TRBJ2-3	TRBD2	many	CSVEQAGVTDTQYF	TGCAGCGTTGAACAAGCGGGAGTGACAGATACGCAGTATTTT
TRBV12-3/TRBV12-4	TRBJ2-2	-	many	CASSLLSGSVGELFF	TGTGCCAGCAGTTTACTTTCCGGGAGCGTCGGGGAGCTGTTTTTT
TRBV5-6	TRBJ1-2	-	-	CASSLEGVGGYTF	TGTGCCAGCAGCTTGGAGGGGGTTGGTGGCTACACCTTC
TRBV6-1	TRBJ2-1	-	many	CASSGRTVVITYNEQFF	TGTGCCAGCAGTGGCCGGACTGTGGTAATTACCTACAATGAGCAGTTCTTC
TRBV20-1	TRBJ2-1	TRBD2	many	CSATPGLAGDAIEQFF	TGCAGTGCTACGCCGGGACTAGCGGGGGATGCGATTGAGCAGTTCTTC
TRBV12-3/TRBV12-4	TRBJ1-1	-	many	CASSQNRRNTEAFF	TGTGCCAGCAGCCAAAACAGGAGGAACACTGAAGCTTTCTTT
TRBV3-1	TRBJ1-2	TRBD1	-	CASSPDRGLGGYTF	TGTGCCAGCAGCCCCGACAGGGGGCTCGGGGGCTACACCTTC
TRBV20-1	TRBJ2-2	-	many	CSARATSKLTNTGELFF	TGCAGTGCTAGAGCGACGAGTAAATTAACGAACACCGGGGAGCTGTTTTTT
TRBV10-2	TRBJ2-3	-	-	CASSESWGESTDTQYF	TGCGCCAGCAGTGAGTCGTGGGGGGAAAGCACAGATACGCAGTATTTT
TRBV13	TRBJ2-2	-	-	CASSLGGMGTGELFF	TGTGCCAGCAGCTTGGGCGGGATGGGCACCGGGGAGCTGTTTTTT
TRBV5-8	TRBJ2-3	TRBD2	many	CASSLGTSETTQYF	TGTGCCAGCAGCTTGGGGACTAGCGAGACCACGCAGTATTTT
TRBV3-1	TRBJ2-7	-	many	CASSQEAPYEQYF	TGTGCCAGCAGCCAAGAGGCTCCCTACGAGCAGTACTTC
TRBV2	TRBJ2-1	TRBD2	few	CASSEYSGRANEQFF	TGTGCCAGCAGTGAATATAGCGGGAGGGCCAATGAGCAGTTCTTC
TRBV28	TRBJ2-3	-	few	CAARQGLVTDTQYF	TGTGCCGCGAGGCAGGGGTTGGTGACAGATACGCAGTATTTT
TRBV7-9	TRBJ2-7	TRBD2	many	CASSRGLASSYEQYF	TGTGCCAGCAGCAGGGGACTAGCGAGCTCCTACGAGCAGTACTTC
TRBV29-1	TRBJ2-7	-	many	CSVSTGAYEQYF	TGCAGCGTCTCCACCGGAGCGTACGAGCAGTACTTC
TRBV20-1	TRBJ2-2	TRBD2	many	CSAREHGLAGVAGELFF	TGCAGTGCTAGAGAACACGGACTAGCGGGAGTAGCCGGGGAGCTGTTTTTT
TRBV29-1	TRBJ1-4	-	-	CSCERNEKLFF	TGCAGCTGTGAGAGAAATGAAAAACTGTTTTTT
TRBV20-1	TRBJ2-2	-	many	CSASGLTGELFF	TGCAGTGCTAGCGGCCTCACCGGGGAGCTGTTTTTT